This TCR beta chain was profiled in a study of identical twins. Overall study findings and caveats: Twins showed weaker excess sharing in their beta out-of-frame sequences.

This clonotype came up a few times. Its antigen is unknown. The CDR3 has 12 amino acids. V was shortened by 2 bases and J by 6 bases, with 7 bases between the two germline ends. TCRdb recomputed calls from the 5' RACE reads with MiXCR, one row per CDR3 protein. The sample lists 700,000 to 950,000 distinct CDR3 sequences, about 12% seen once, with around 1.5% in the top ten. A further study also used this sample, focusing on yellow fever vaccine responses in identical twins.

This chain joins TRBV12-3 or TRBV12-4 and TRBJ1-2; D is ambiguous. Sequenced: PBMCs. This TCR was sampled from a woman aged 18-29 years in good health. CDR3 nucleotide sequence: TGTGCCAGCAGTTTAAATTGGGATGGCTACACCTTC. Protein: CASSLNWDGYTF.